This T cell receptor beta chain came from a study of blood T cells in healthy people across ages. A second PCR, run for roughly 7 to 12 cycles, used a sample-barcoded 5' primer plus a J-beta primer mix. Each sample yielded at least 3 million CDR3-containing paired-end reads. TCRdb analysed the 5' RACE reads with MiXCR anew, one entry per CDR3 protein. The data show some 1.8 million distinct CDR3 sequences, roughly two fifths seen once. Study observations and caveats: Roughly linear declines in TCR beta diversity per million T cells occurred with age. Whereas aged donors had fewer naive CD4+ cells, long-lived donors had more of them and higher diversity.

A note on this clonotype: Its specificity is unknown.

V gave up 4 bases and J gave up 0 bases, with 13 bases separating them. The CDR3 is made up of 16 amino acids. Looked up from germline, CDR1 is LGHNA and CDR2 is YSLEER. Peripheral blood, roughly 9.3 milliliters per donor, was collected. The sample consisted of blood. The chain has TRBV4-3 and TRBJ2-1; D is possibly TRBD1 or TRBD2 (6 bases each). The receptor comes from a human donor in good health. The CDR3 reads CASSRLQGGSYNEQFF. The DNA of the CDR3 is TGCGCCAGCAGCCGATTACAGGGAGGCTCCTACAATGAGCAGTTCTTC.